These 30 T cell receptor beta chains share one sample of origin, sequenced in a study of cytomegalovirus exposure and HLA in healthy donors. The PCR made use of 60 Vbeta and 13 Jbeta primers. Assay: immunoSEQ multiplex PCR; the TCRdb copy retains only in-frame clones and omits some. The sample gives 150,000 to 200,000 clones, around 78% of which show up once; 1.5% to 2% is in the top ten. The sample taken for sequencing was PBMCs. The receptors shown here come from a man aged 25 to 45 in good health and CMV-seronegative.

Remarks on this clone: Other DNA sequences in this specimen translate into the identical CDR3. V and J are TRBV5-1 and TRBJ1-1, with D perhaps matching TRBD1 (5 bases). The CDR3 runs 14 residues. Trimming shortened V by 0 bases and J by 1 base, and 7 bases separated the two germline ends. Germline CDR1 reads SGHRS; CDR2 reads YFSETQ. The DNA of the CDR3 is TGCGCCAGCAGCTTGGACGGGGGGAACACTGAAGCTTTCTTT. Translating gives CASSLDGGNTEAFF.

The chain has TRBV19 and TRBJ2-7; 8 positions agree with TRBD1. V trimming: 6 bases; J trimming: 10 bases; junction bases outside the gene matches: 11. Germline CDR1 and CDR2: LNHDA and SQIVND (reference sequence). The CDR3 is 13 amino acids. The DNA for the CDR3 is TGTGCCAGTAGAGACCAGGGGACAGGCGGACAGTACTTC. This gives the protein CASRDQGTGGQYF.

This clone occurred a few times. The rearrangement uses TRBV18 and TRBJ1-6; 7 positions match TRBD1. Per germline, CDR1 KGHSH and CDR2 LQKENI. CDR3 length equals 16 residues. The V and J ends lost 2 bases and 8 bases, in that order; junction bases with no gene match: 9. The DNA of the CDR3 is TGTGCCAGCTCACCATCGGGACAGCCTGGGGATTCACCCCTCCACTTT. Encoded protein: CASSPSGQPGDSPLHF.

The chain recombines TRBV9 with TRBJ2-5, with TRBD1 identical over 10 bases. The CDR3 is 16 amino acids. After removal of 4 bases from V and 5 bases from J, the junction contained 11 bases not matched to a gene. The germline V gene encodes CDR1 SGDLS and CDR2 YYNGEE. The DNA for the CDR3 is TGTGCCAGCAGCACCCGGACAGGGGGGTTTGGGGAGACCCAGTACTTC. Translating it yields CASSTRTGGFGETQYF. Using reference TRBV9 and TRBJ2-5 for the parts outside the CDR3, the full variable domain is DSGVTQTPKHLITATGQRVTLRCSPRSGDLSVYWYQQSLDQGLQFLIQYYNGEERAKGNILERFSAQQFPDLHSELNLSSLELGDSALYFCASSTRTGGFGETQYFGPGTRLLVL.

The rearrangement joins TRBV6-5 to TRBJ2-2; D not certain. Germline values: CDR1 MNHEY, CDR2 SVGAGI. V was clipped by 8 bases and J by 0 bases, with 7 bases between them. This CDR3 is 13 amino acids long. The DNA of the CDR3 is TGTGCCAGCTTACACCCGAACACCGGGGAGCTGTTTTTT. Translating gives CASLHPNTGELFF.

Here the CDR3 DNA reads TGTGCCAGCAGTTACTTTGGAGGACAGCAAGAGACCCAGTACTTC. Translating it yields CASSYFGGQQETQYF. This chain uses TRBV6-5 with TRBJ2-5, with D perhaps matching TRBD1 (6 bases). CDR1 MNHEY and CDR2 SVGAGI come from the germline V gene. The V and J ends lost 1 base and 2 bases respectively, with 11 bases between them. The length of the CDR3 is 15 residues.

V gene TRBV30 combines with J gene TRBJ2-1; 10 bases align to TRBD2. CDR1 is GTSNPN and CDR2 is SVGIG in the germline V gene (reference sequence). V trimming: 2 bases; J trimming: 7 bases; junction bases outside the gene matches: 5. The CDR3 is 14 residues long. The CDR3 DNA follows: TGTGCCTGGAGTATAGCGGGAGGTCTAAATGAGCAGTTCTTC. Protein product: CAWSIAGGLNEQFF.

V and J are TRBV9 and TRBJ1-1, with D possibly matching TRBD1 (6 bases). The CDR3 contains 14 residues. CDR1 and CDR2 (germline): SGDLS, YYNGEE. Trimming shortened V by 2 bases and J by 0 bases, and 8 bases separated the two germline ends. CDR3 in amino acids: CASSVGTLNTEAFF. The CDR3 DNA reads TGTGCCAGCAGCGTCGGGACACTGAACACTGAAGCTTTCTTT.

The chain carries TRBV5-6 and TRBJ1-5, with D possibly matching TRBD1 (6 bases). Germline CDR1 is SGHDT and CDR2 is YYEEEE. The CDR3 extends over 15 amino acids. Trimming took off 1 base at V and 6 bases at J, with 14 bases between the two ends. The DNA of the CDR3 is TGTGCCAGCAGCTTGCGTAGGGGGGGTAGTCAGCCCCAGCATTTT. This translates into CASSLRRGGSQPQHF.

The chain carries TRBV4-2 and TRBJ2-7; 9 bases are shared with TRBD2. There are 16 residues in the CDR3. Per germline, CDR1 LGHNA and CDR2 YNFKEQ. V shed 0 bases, J shed 3 bases, and the junction held 6 bases outside the gene matches. The CDR3 DNA reads as TGTGCCAGCAGCCAAGAGAGATCAGCGGGAGGCTACGAGCAGTACTTC. This translates into CASSQERSAGGYEQYF.

In this sample, this clone is medium-sized (0.01 to 0.1%). This rearrangement joins TRBV5-6 to TRBJ2-7; 11 bases are a match to TRBD2. The V gene end was trimmed by 0 bases and the J gene end by 5 bases; junction bases not matched to a gene: 7. The CDR3 consists of 16 residues. Germline V gene sequence: CDR1 SGHDT, CDR2 YYEEEE. CDR3 loop: CASSLASSGRFNEQYF. The CDR3 DNA follows: TGTGCCAGCAGCTTGGCCTCTAGCGGGAGGTTCAACGAGCAGTACTTC. The full variable domain, in which reference TRBV5-6 and TRBJ2-7 provide the parts outside the CDR3, is DAGVTQSPTHLIKTRGQQVTLRCSPKSGHDTVSWYQQALGQGPQFIFQYYEEEERQRGNFPDRFSGHQFPNYSSELNVNALLLGDSALYLCASSLASSGRFNEQYFGPGTRLTVT.

The chain joins TRBV2 to TRBJ2-5; the D gene is possibly TRBD2 (5 bases). The assigned J gene may be wrong: the sequence end matches TRBJ2-7 better. This CDR3 has 15 amino acids. Germline V gene sequence: CDR1 SNHLY, CDR2 FYNNEI. The CDR3 protein is CASSEWSGRAYEQYF. The CDR3 region has the DNA TGTGCCAGCAGTGAGTGGAGCGGCAGAGCCTACGAGCAGTACTTC.

The CDR3 spells CASSLVAENIQYF. The CDR3 nucleotides are TGCGCCAGCAGCTTGGTGGCTGAAAACATTCAGTACTTC. The rearrangement links TRBV5-1 to TRBJ2-4; D unresolved. The CDR3 contains 13 residues. The germline gives CDR1 SGHRS, CDR2 YFSETQ. V lost 0 bases to trimming and J lost 5 bases, with 6 bases between them.

This clone was detected a few times. V usage is TRBV2 and J usage is TRBJ2-1; TRBD1 aligns across 9 bases. V trimming: 7 bases; J trimming: 7 bases; junction bases outside the gene matches: 11. The CDR3 runs to 15 residues. From germline, CDR1 is SNHLY and CDR2 FYNNEI. The CDR3 nucleotides read TGTGCCAGCATTTGGGTGGACAGGGGAGCTAATGAGCAGTTCTTC. Its protein is CASIWVDRGANEQFF.

The chain links TRBV28 to TRBJ2-3; 13 bases match TRBD2. CDR1 is MDHEN, CDR2 SYDVKM, per germline. The CDR3 covers 23 residues. The junction had 19 bases not matched to a gene; V was cut back by 1 base and J by 0 bases. This chain's CDR3 is CASSLFFPVALAGGPSSTDTQYF. CDR3 nucleotides: TGTGCCAGCAGTTTATTCTTCCCAGTGGCACTAGCGGGAGGGCCGTCGAGCACAGATACGCAGTATTTT.

The chain links TRBV18 to TRBJ2-1; TRBD2 matches 10 bases. This CDR3 has 15 residues. J lost 5 bases, V lost 6 bases, and 7 bases had no gene match. Germline V gene data show CDR1 as KGHSH and CDR2 as LQKENI. The CDR3 here is CASSPGLAGDNEQFF. The CDR3 DNA follows: TGTGCCAGCTCCCCGGGCCTAGCGGGGGACAATGAGCAGTTCTTC. The complete variable domain, with remaining parts taken from reference TRBV18 and TRBJ2-1, reads NAGVMQNPRHLVRRRGQEARLRCSPMKGHSHVYWYRQLPEEGLKFMVYLQKENIIDESGMPKERFSAEFPKEGPSILRIQQVVRGDSAAYFCASSPGLAGDNEQFFGPGTRLTVL.

This rearrangement joins TRBV30 to TRBJ2-5, with TRBD1 matching over 9 bases. V shed 0 bases, J shed 3 bases, and the junction held 2 bases outside the gene matches. There are 14 residues in the CDR3. CDR1 GTSNPN and CDR2 SVGIG come from the germline V gene (reference sequence). The CDR3 bases are TGTGCCTGGAGTGTAGGACAGGGGAAAGAGACCCAGTACTTC. As protein: CAWSVGQGKETQYF.

The rearrangement joins TRBV6-5 to TRBJ2-1; 8 bases match TRBD2. Looked up from germline, CDR1 is MNHEY and CDR2 is SVGAGI. The CDR3 loop spans 13 amino acids. V shed 4 bases, J shed 9 bases, and the junction held 5 bases outside the gene matches. The CDR3 coding sequence is TGTGCCAGCAGTTCCAGACTAGCGAGTGAGCAGTTCTTC. Protein sequence: CASSSRLASEQFF.

This clone was counted once. The chain employs TRBV11-2 and TRBJ2-7; a possible D gene is TRBD2 (6 bases). Trimming removed 1 base from V and 7 bases from J, with 11 bases in between. The CDR3 runs 13 residues. Germline V gene sequence: CDR1 SGHAT, CDR2 FQNNGV. CDR3 in DNA: TGTGCCAGCAGCTTAGCGGGAGTGGGGGAGCAGTACTTC. Translating it yields CASSLAGVGEQYF. Drawing the rest from reference TRBV11-2 and TRBJ2-7, the complete variable domain is EAGVAQSPRYKIIEKRQSVAFWCNPISGHATLYWYQQILGQGPKLLIQFQNNGVVDDSQLPKDRFSAERLKGVDSTLKIQPAKLEDSAVYLCASSLAGVGEQYFGPGTRLTVT.

This clone was detected only a few times. The chain joins TRBV6-1 to TRBJ2-2; 9 bases agree with TRBD2. The CDR3 consists of 14 residues. In germline, CDR1 is MNHNS, CDR2 SASEGT. Trimming at V came to 6 bases and at J to 6 bases, leaving 5 bases not matched to a gene. The CDR3 sequence is CASRVAGVAGELFF. The CDR3 DNA reads TGTGCCAGCAGAGTAGCGGGAGTAGCCGGGGAGCTGTTTTTT.

This chain uses TRBV6-5 with TRBJ1-3, with a possible D match to TRBD1 (6 bases). V lost 11 bases to trimming and J lost 4 bases, with 12 bases between them. CDR3 length: 12 residues. CDR1 is MNHEY, CDR2 SVGAGI, per germline. The CDR3 DNA sequence: TGTGCCGCCCAGGGGTACGGAAACACCATATATTTT. It is translated as CAAQGYGNTIYF.

This clone has a handful of counts. The V gene is TRBV5-1, the J gene TRBJ2-3, with TRBD1 matching 8 bases. The CDR3 spans 15 residues. V gave up 4 bases and J gave up 2 bases; unmatched junction bases: 6. The V gene's germline CDR1 is SGHRS and CDR2 YFSETQ. The CDR3 reads CASSLAGQVTDTQYF. CDR3 DNA sequence: TGCGCCAGCAGCCTTGCGGGACAGGTCACAGATACGCAGTATTTT.

The chain has TRBV7-8 and TRBJ2-7; tentatively, D is TRBD2 (5 bases). The CDR3 totals 14 residues. V lost 5 bases, J lost 9 bases, and 20 bases lay in between. Germline CDR1 and CDR2: SGHVS and FQNEAQ. In DNA form, the CDR3 reads TGTGCCAGCAGCCGATCTAGCAATCCTTTGTGGCAGTACTTC. This encodes CASSRSSNPLWQYF. The whole variable domain, remainder taken from reference TRBV7-8 and TRBJ2-7, is GAGVSQSPRYKVAKRGQDVALRCDPISGHVSLFWYQQALGQGPEFLTYFQNEAQLDKSGLPSDRFFAERPEGSVSTLKIQRTQQEDSAVYLCASSRSSNPLWQYFGPGTRLTVT.

This rearrangement joins TRBV28 to TRBJ1-4; D perhaps matches TRBD1 (6 bases). In germline, CDR1 is MDHEN, CDR2 SYDVKM. The CDR3 is 15 amino acids. The ends were cut back, 1 base at V and 6 bases at J, with 12 bases in the middle. The CDR3 reads CASSLSRRGDEKLFF. The DNA for the CDR3 is TGTGCCAGCAGTTTATCCCGCAGGGGAGATGAAAAACTGTTTTTT. Full variable domain (outside the CDR3, taken from reference TRBV28 and TRBJ1-4): DVKVTQSSRYLVKRTGEKVFLECVQDMDHENMFWYRQDPGLGLRLIYFSYDVKMKEKGDIPEGYSVSREKKERFSLILESASTNQTSMYLCASSLSRRGDEKLFFGSGTQLSVL.

The V and J genes are TRBV7-3 and TRBJ2-7, with 9 bases that match TRBD2. Trimming cost V 0 bases and J 5 bases; bases outside gene matches: 8. CDR1 is SGHTA and CDR2 is FQGTGA in the germline V gene. The length of the CDR3 is 16 residues. The CDR3 protein is CASSLTVLAGSDEQYF. CDR3 nucleotides: TGTGCCAGCAGCTTAACAGTCCTAGCGGGATCAGACGAGCAGTACTTC.

The gene calls are TRBV7-3 and TRBJ1-1; TRBD1 is a possible D gene (5 bases). The CDR3 extends over 13 amino acids. V was pared by 5 bases and J by 4 bases, with 11 bases between. Germline V gene lookup returns CDR1 SGHTA and CDR2 FQGTGA. CDR3 in DNA: TGTGCCAGCAGCGACAGCCTAGGCACTGAAGCTTTCTTT. It translates to CASSDSLGTEAFF. Looking up the rest from reference TRBV7-3 and TRBJ1-1 gives the full variable domain: GAGVSQTPSNKVTEKGKYVELRCDPISGHTALYWYRQSLGQGPEFLIYFQGTGAADDSGLPNDRFFAVRPEGSVSTLKIQRTERGDSAVYLCASSDSLGTEAFFGQGTRLTVV.

This chain joins TRBV11-1 and TRBJ1-1; TRBD1 agrees at 8 bases. Germline CDR1 is SGHAT and CDR2 is FQDESV (reference sequence). The CDR3 is 17 residues long. V trimming: 5 bases; J trimming: 0 bases; junction bases outside the gene matches: 11. The CDR3 sequence: CASSLGQGIKVNTEAFF. CDR3 in DNA: TGTGCCAGCAGCCTAGGACAGGGTATTAAGGTGAACACTGAAGCTTTCTTT. The full variable domain, its missing parts supplied by reference TRBV11-1 and TRBJ1-1, is EAEVAQSPRYKITEKSQAVAFWCDPISGHATLYWYRQILGQGPELLVQFQDESVVDDSQLPKDRFSAERLKGVDSTLKIQPAELGDSAMYLCASSLGQGIKVNTEAFFGQGTRLTVV.

The gene calls are TRBV6-1 and TRBJ1-6, with D perhaps TRBD1 (5 bases). CDR3 length: 13 residues. Looked up from germline, CDR1 is MNHNS and CDR2 is SASEGT. With 8 bases removed from V and 6 bases from J, the gap between germline ends came to 11 bases. The CDR3 region has the DNA TGTGCCAGCGGGGCAGAAGTTAATTCACCCCTCCACTTT. Protein: CASGAEVNSPLHF.

The chain carries TRBV6-5 and TRBJ2-1, with 9 nucleotides matching TRBD2. J gave up 2 bases and V 2 bases, and 1 base lay outside the gene matches. CDR1 and CDR2 from the germline V gene are MNHEY and SVGAGI. The CDR3 covers 15 residues. The CDR3: CASSYIAGAYNEQFF. CDR3 bases: TGTGCCAGCAGTTACATAGCGGGGGCCTACAATGAGCAGTTCTTC.

J is TRBJ2-7 and V is TRBV29-1, with D possibly being TRBD1 (7 bases). Trimming removed 6 bases at V and 0 bases at J, with 18 bases between. This CDR3 comprises 15 residues. Germline CDR1 and CDR2: SQVTM and ANQGSEA. CDR3 residues: CSVFYGGTVSYEQYF. The CDR3 DNA reads TGCAGCGTCTTCTACGGCGGGACAGTCTCCTACGAGCAGTACTTC.